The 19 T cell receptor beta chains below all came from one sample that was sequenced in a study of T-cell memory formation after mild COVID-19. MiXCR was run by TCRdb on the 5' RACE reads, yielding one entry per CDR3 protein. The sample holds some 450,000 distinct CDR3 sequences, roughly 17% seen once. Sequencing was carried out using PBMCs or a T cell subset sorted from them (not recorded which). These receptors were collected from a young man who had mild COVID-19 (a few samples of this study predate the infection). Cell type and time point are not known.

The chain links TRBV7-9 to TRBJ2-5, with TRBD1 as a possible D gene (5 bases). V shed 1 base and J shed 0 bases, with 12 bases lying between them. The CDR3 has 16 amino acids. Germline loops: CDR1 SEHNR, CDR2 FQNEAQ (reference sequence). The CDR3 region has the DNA TGTGCCAGCAGCTTAGAAACAGGACCGTACCAAGAGACCCAGTACTTC. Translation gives CASSLETGPYQETQYF.

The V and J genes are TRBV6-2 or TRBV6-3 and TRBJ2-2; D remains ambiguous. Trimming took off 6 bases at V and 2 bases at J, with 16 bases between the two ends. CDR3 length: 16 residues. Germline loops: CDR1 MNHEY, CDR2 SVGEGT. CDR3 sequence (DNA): TGTGCCAGCAGGCCATGGGGTGGGCCCAACACCGGGGAGCTGTTTTTT. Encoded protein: CASRPWGGPNTGELFF.

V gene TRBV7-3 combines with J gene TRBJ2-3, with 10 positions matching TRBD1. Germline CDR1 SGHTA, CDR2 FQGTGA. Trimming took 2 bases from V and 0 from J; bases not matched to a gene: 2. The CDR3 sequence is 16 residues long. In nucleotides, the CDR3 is TGTGCCAGCAGCTTAGGGACAGGGGCTAGCACAGATACGCAGTATTTT. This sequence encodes CASSLGTGASTDTQYF.

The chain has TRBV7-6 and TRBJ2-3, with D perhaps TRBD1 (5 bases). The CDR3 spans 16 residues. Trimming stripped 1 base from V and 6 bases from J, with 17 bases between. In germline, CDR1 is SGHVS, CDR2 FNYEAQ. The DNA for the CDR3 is TGTGCCAGCAGCTTAGGTACGCCAGGGTCCAAGGATACGCAGTATTTT. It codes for CASSLGTPGSKDTQYF.

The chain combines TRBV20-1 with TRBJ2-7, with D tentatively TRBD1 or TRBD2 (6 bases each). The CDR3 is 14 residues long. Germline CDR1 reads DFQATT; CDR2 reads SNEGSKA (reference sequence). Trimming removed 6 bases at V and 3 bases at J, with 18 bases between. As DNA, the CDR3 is TGCAGTGCCGCCAGTACGGGGGCGAACTACGAGCAGTACTTC. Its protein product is CSAASTGANYEQYF.

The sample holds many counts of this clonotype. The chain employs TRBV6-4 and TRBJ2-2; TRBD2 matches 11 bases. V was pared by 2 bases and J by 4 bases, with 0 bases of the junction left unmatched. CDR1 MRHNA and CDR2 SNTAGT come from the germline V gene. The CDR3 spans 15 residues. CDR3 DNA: TGTGCCAGCAGTGACACTAGCGGGGGCACCGGGGAGCTGTTTTTT. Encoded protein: CASSDTSGGTGELFF.

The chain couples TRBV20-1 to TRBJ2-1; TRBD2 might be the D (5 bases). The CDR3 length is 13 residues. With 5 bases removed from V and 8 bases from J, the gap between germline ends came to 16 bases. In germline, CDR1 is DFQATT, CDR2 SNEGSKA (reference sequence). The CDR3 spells CSAGSLEGYEQFF. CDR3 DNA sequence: TGCAGTGCTGGGTCACTAGAGGGCTATGAGCAGTTCTTC.

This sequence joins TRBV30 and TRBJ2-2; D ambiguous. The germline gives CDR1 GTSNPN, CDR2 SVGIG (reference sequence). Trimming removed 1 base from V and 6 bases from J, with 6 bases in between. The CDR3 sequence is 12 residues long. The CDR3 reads CAWSGASGELFF. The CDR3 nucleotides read TGTGCCTGGAGTGGGGCTTCCGGGGAGCTGTTTTTT.

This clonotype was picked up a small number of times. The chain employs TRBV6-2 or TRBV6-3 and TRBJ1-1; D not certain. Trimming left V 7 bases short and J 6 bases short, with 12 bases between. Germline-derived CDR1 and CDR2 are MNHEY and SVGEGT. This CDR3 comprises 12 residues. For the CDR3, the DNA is TGTGCCAGCATGTTAGGAGGAGCTGAAGCTTTCTTT. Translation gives CASMLGGAEAFF.

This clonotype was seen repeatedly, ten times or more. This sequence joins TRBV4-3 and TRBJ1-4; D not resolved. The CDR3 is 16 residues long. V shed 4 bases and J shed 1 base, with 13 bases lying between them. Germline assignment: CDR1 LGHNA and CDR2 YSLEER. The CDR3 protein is CASSPRIEETNEKLFF. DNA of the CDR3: TGCGCCAGCAGCCCGAGAATTGAAGAAACTAATGAAAAACTGTTTTTT.

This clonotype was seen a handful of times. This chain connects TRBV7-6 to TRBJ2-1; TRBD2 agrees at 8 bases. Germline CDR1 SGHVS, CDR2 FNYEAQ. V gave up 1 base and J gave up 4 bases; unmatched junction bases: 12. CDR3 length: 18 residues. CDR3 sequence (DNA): TGTGCCAGCAGCTTAGAGGCCGGGAGGGCGGGGTATTACAATGAGCAGTTCTTC. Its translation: CASSLEAGRAGYYNEQFF.

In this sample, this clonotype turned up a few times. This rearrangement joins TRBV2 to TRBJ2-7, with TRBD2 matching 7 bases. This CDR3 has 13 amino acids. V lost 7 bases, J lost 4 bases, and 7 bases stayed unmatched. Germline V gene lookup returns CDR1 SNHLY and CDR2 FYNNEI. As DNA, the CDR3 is TGTGCCAGCATCGGCGGGGGTGGATACGAGCAGTACGTC. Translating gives CASIGGGGYEQYV.

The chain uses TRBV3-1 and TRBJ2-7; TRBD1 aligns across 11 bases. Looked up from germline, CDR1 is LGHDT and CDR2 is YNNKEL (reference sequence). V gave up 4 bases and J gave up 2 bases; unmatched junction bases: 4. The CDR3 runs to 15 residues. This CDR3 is CASSPRGQGAYEQYF. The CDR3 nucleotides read TGTGCCAGCAGCCCCCGGGGACAGGGGGCCTACGAGCAGTACTTC.

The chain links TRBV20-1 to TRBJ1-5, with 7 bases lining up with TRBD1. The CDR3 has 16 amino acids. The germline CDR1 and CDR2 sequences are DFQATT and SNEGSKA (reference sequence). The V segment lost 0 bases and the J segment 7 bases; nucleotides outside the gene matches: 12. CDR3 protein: CSARDQGELGWQPQHF. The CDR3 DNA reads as TGCAGTGCTAGAGATCAGGGGGAATTGGGTTGGCAGCCCCAGCATTTT.

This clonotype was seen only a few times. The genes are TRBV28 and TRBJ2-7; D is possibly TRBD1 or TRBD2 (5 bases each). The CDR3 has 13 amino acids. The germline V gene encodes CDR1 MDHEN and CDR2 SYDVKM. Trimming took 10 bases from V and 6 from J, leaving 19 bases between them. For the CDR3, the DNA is TGTGCCACCGGGACGGCGAGTCTGGCCGAGCAGTACGTC. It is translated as CATGTASLAEQYV.

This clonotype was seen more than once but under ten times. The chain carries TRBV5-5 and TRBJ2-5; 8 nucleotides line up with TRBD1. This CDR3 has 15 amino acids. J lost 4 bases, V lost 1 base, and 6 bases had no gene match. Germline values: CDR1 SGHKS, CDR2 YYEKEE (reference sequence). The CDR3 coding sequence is TGTGCCAGCAGCTTGACGGGACAGGAGGGAGAGACCCAGTACTTC. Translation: CASSLTGQEGETQYF.

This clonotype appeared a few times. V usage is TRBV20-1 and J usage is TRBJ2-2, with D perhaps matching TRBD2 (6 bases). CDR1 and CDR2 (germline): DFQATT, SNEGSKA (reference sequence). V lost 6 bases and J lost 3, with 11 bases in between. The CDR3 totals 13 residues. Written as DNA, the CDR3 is TGCAGTGCGCCGGGACTTTACACCGGGGAGCTGTTTTTT. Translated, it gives CSAPGLYTGELFF.

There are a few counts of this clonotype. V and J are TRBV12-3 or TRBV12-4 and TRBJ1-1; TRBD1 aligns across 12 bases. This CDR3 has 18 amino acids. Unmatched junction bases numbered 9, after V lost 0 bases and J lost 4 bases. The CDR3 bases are TGTGCCAGCAGTTTAGCAGGGGACAGGGGGCCATTGGGCACTGAAGCTTTCTTT. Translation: CASSLAGDRGPLGTEAFF.

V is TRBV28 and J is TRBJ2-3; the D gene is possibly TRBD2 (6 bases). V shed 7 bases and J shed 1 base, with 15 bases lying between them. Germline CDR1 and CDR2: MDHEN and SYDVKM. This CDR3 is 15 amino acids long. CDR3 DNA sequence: TGTGCCAGCACCCCGGGGGAGCTGGGCACAGATACGCAGTATTTT. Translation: CASTPGELGTDTQYF.